These 32 T cell receptor beta chains came from one sample sequenced in a study of T cell changes during pregnancy in multiple sclerosis. Libraries were prepared by immunoSEQ multiplex PCR; TCRdb keeps only in-frame clonotypes and omits some of them. Of about 68,000 clones in the sample, less than 95% were seen once. Sequences were derived from peripheral blood, sampled in the second trimester of pregnancy. Receptors originate from a female donor with multiple sclerosis, enrolled in a pregnancy study.

This clone is a singleton in its sample. V is TRBV5-5 and J is TRBJ2-7, with 10 bases fitting TRBD1. The CDR3 runs 15 residues. Trimming took 0 bases from V and 4 from J; bases not matched to a gene: 4. Germline lookup yields CDR1 SGHKS and CDR2 YYEKEE (reference sequence). The CDR3, as DNA: TGTGCCAGCAGCTTGGGGGGACAGGGGAAGTACGAGCAGTACTTC. Protein: CASSLGGQGKYEQYF.

This clone was seen a single time. The rearrangement links TRBV9 to TRBJ2-5; tentative D call: TRBD2 (7 bases). CDR3 size: 14 residues. Germline V lookup: CDR1 SGDLS, CDR2 YYNGEE. Trimming left V 2 bases short and J 1 base short, with 9 bases between. The CDR3 DNA reads TGTGCCAGCAGCGTCGGGGGGCTCCAAGAGACCCAGTACTTC. Protein sequence: CASSVGGLQETQYF.

This clone was counted a single time. V and J are TRBV5-4 and TRBJ2-3; perhaps TRBD2 as D (6 bases). The germline V gene has CDR1 SGHNT and CDR2 YYREEE (reference sequence). The CDR3 has 14 residues. V was cut by 2 bases and J by 1 base, with 8 bases left in between. The CDR3 DNA is TGTGCCAGCAGCTTCCCTAGCGGCACAGATACGCAGTATTTT. It translates to CASSFPSGTDTQYF.

This rearrangement joins TRBV9 to TRBJ1-2; 9 bases are a match to TRBD1. The length of the CDR3 is 16 residues. V shed 4 bases and J 2 bases; nucleotides not matched to a gene: 9. Germline V gene lookup returns CDR1 SGDLS and CDR2 YYNGEE. CDR3 protein: CASSRSGTGRNYGYTF. CDR3 DNA sequence: TGTGCCAGCAGCCGCAGCGGGACAGGGCGGAACTATGGCTACACCTTC.

V is TRBV6-5 and J is TRBJ2-7, with TRBD1 identical over 9 bases. Trimming at V came to 5 bases and at J to 7 bases, leaving 12 bases not matched to a gene. Germline V gives CDR1 MNHEY, CDR2 SVGAGI. This CDR3 comprises 15 residues. CDR3 DNA sequence: TGTGCCAGCAGTCTCTCAGGGACAGGGAAGCTGGAGCAGTACTTC. Translating gives CASSLSGTGKLEQYF.

The V call is TRBV6-6, the J call TRBJ1-1; 8 nucleotides line up with TRBD1. This CDR3 spans 15 amino acids. Germline V gene lookup returns CDR1 MNHNY and CDR2 SVGAGI (reference sequence). V shed 5 bases and J 1 base; nucleotides not matched to a gene: 6. Here the CDR3 reads CASSGQGARNTEAFF. The CDR3 region has the DNA TGTGCCAGCAGTGGGCAGGGGGCTAGGAACACTGAAGCTTTCTTT.

This clone was found once. This rearrangement joins TRBV19 to TRBJ2-7; weak D call: TRBD1 (5 bases). Germline V CDR1 and CDR2: LNHDA, SQIVND (reference sequence). V was trimmed by 1 base and J by 0 bases, leaving 10 bases between them. The CDR3 spans 15 residues. DNA of the CDR3: TGTGCCAGTAGTATAGGGCAGGGCCACTCCTACGAGCAGTACTTC. It codes for CASSIGQGHSYEQYF.

This clone was observed a single time. The J gene is TRBJ2-3, the V gene TRBV5-1; TRBD2 aligns across 13 bases. Germline CDR1 reads SGHRS; CDR2 reads YFSETQ. V shed 7 bases and J 7 bases; nucleotides not matched to a gene: 6. The CDR3 extends over 14 amino acids. The CDR3, as DNA: TGCGCCAGCGGAACTAGCGGGGGGGCGAATACGCAGTATTTT. Protein product: CASGTSGGANTQYF.

The gene calls are TRBV11-2 and TRBJ2-7, with TRBD2 matching over 7 bases. Per the germline V gene, CDR1 is SGHAT and CDR2 is FQNNGV. The junction had 6 bases not matched to a gene; V was cut back by 6 bases and J by 4 bases. The CDR3 has 13 residues. The CDR3 nucleotides are TGTGCCAGCAGTCGGGAGGCACTGTACGAGCAGTACTTC. Translation: CASSREALYEQYF. The variable domain in full, completed from reference TRBV11-2 and TRBJ2-7, reads EAGVAQSPRYKIIEKRQSVAFWCNPISGHATLYWYQQILGQGPKLLIQFQNNGVVDDSQLPKDRFSAERLKGVDSTLKIQPAKLEDSAVYLCASSREALYEQYFGPGTRLTVT.

V is TRBV9 and J is TRBJ1-2, with a possible D match to TRBD1 (6 bases). The CDR3 runs 16 residues. V lost 3 bases, J lost 0 bases, and 15 bases lay in between. Germline assignment: CDR1 SGDLS and CDR2 YYNGEE. CDR3 DNA: TGTGCCAGCAGCGGGACTTCACAGGGACCTAACTATGGCTACACCTTC. This codes for CASSGTSQGPNYGYTF.

The chain carries TRBV7-9 and TRBJ2-1; 9 nucleotides line up with TRBD2. This CDR3 spans 16 amino acids. V dropped 5 bases and J dropped 4; count of bases not matched to a gene: 9. Germline CDR1 is SEHNR and CDR2 is FQNEAQ (reference sequence). For the CDR3, the DNA is TGTGCCAGCAGCCTCCTGGCTAGCGGGGCATACAATGAGCAGTTCTTC. Translating gives CASSLLASGAYNEQFF. Full variable domain (outside the CDR3, taken from reference TRBV7-9 and TRBJ2-1): DTGVSQNPRHKITKRGQNVTFRCDPISEHNRLYWYRQTLGQGPEFLTYFQNEAQLEKSRLLSDRFSAERPKGSFSTLEIQRTEQGDSAMYLCASSLLASGAYNEQFFGPGTRLTVL.

This chain links TRBV7-2 with TRBJ1-2; D is uncertain. CDR1 SGHTA and CDR2 FQGNSA come from the germline V gene. V lost 5 bases and J lost 4, with 14 bases in between. CDR3 length: 14 residues. In DNA, the CDR3 is TGTGCCAGCAGCCAAACAACGACAACCTATGGCTACACCTTC. This gives the protein CASSQTTTTYGYTF.

This chain links TRBV7-2 with TRBJ2-6, with 8 bases aligning to TRBD2. CDR3 length: 17 amino acids. The trim removed 6 bases at V and 0 bases at J, leaving 7 bases unmatched. CDR1 is SGHTA, CDR2 FQGNSA, per germline. CDR3: CASSPSGRASGANVLTF. The CDR3 nucleotides read TGTGCCAGCAGTCCTAGCGGGCGAGCCTCTGGGGCCAACGTCCTGACTTTC.

This chain links TRBV5-1 with TRBJ1-1; 9 bases agree with TRBD1. CDR1 is SGHRS and CDR2 is YFSETQ in the germline V gene. The CDR3 spans 15 residues. V dropped 4 bases and J dropped 3; count of bases not matched to a gene: 7. The CDR3 reads CASSRQTGGDTEAFF. In nucleotides, the CDR3 is TGCGCCAGCAGCAGACAGACAGGGGGGGACACTGAAGCTTTCTTT.

The genes are TRBV7-9 and TRBJ1-3, with a tentative D call TRBD1 (5 bases). Trimming removed 2 bases at V and 4 bases at J, with 12 bases between. Germline assignment: CDR1 SEHNR and CDR2 FQNEAQ (reference sequence). This CDR3 is built from 15 residues. The chain's CDR3 is CASSLPRQFGNTIYF. The DNA of the CDR3 is TGTGCCAGCAGCTTACCCCGACAGTTCGGAAACACCATATATTTT.

The chain links TRBV7-3 to TRBJ1-1; 7 nucleotides agree with TRBD1. The CDR3 sequence is 13 residues long. The trim removed 2 bases at V and 8 bases at J, leaving 5 bases unmatched. Germline V gene sequence: CDR1 SGHTA, CDR2 FQGTGA. CDR3 in amino acids: CASSLQAGGEAFF. The CDR3 DNA is TGTGCCAGCAGCTTACAGGCAGGGGGAGAAGCTTTCTTT.

V and J are TRBV10-3 and TRBJ1-2; D not certain. The CDR3 extends over 13 amino acids. CDR1 ENHRY and CDR2 SYGVKD come from the germline V gene. Trimming stripped 7 bases from V and 8 bases from J, with 17 bases between. The CDR3 DNA sequence: TGTGCCATCACCCCAGACCCGGGGAACGGCTACACCTTC. As protein: CAITPDPGNGYTF.

The chain uses TRBV7-2 and TRBJ2-1; 13 bases are shared with TRBD2. There are 17 residues in the CDR3. Germline CDR1 and CDR2: SGHTA and FQGNSA. Trimming removed 8 bases from V and 6 bases from J; junction bases left unmatched: 13. The DNA of the CDR3 is TGTGCCAGCGGGGGACTAGCGGGACCTGTGGGCACCAATGAGCAGTTCTTC. Protein: CASGGLAGPVGTNEQFF.

The J gene is TRBJ2-1, the V gene TRBV6-1, with 9 bases matching TRBD1. J lost 1 base, V lost 4 bases, and 2 bases had no gene match. Germline V gives CDR1 MNHNS, CDR2 SASEGT. The CDR3 is 15 amino acids. The CDR3, as DNA: TGTGCCAGCAGTGTAGGGACAGGGTCCTACAATGAGCAGTTCTTC. It encodes CASSVGTGSYNEQFF.

The gene calls are TRBV4-1 and TRBJ1-4; 7 positions match TRBD1. From germline, CDR1 is MGHRA and CDR2 YSYEKL. J gave up 7 bases and V 0 bases, and 8 bases lay outside the gene matches. CDR3 length: 16 residues. The CDR3 loop reads CASSQDRGGRGEKLFF. The CDR3, as DNA: TGCGCCAGCAGCCAAGATAGAGGGGGCCGGGGTGAAAAACTGTTTTTT.

J is TRBJ1-1 and V is TRBV27; 7 bases agree with TRBD1. The trim removed 6 bases at V and 11 bases at J, leaving 9 bases unmatched. CDR3 size: 12 residues. The germline V gene encodes CDR1 MNHEY and CDR2 SMNVEV (reference sequence). The CDR3 sequence: CASSSDRAAAFF. CDR3 DNA: TGTGCCAGCAGCTCCGACAGGGCGGCTGCTTTCTTT.

CDR3 protein: CASSKGGGSYNEQFF. The CDR3 nucleotides are TGTGCCAGCAGCAAAGGCGGGGGATCCTACAATGAGCAGTTCTTC. The rearrangement links TRBV7-3 to TRBJ2-1; 7 bases line up with TRBD2. CDR1 and CDR2 (germline): SGHTA, FQGTGA. V lost 5 bases, J lost 1 base, and 5 bases stayed unmatched. CDR3 size: 15 residues.

The chain joins TRBV9 to TRBJ2-7; possibly TRBD1 for D (5 bases). V dropped 7 bases and J dropped 5 bases, with 13 bases sitting between them. In germline, CDR1 is SGDLS, CDR2 YYNGEE. This CDR3 is built from 12 residues. DNA for the CDR3: TGTGCCAGCTCTCGCTCAGGGAACGAGCAGTACTTC. Residues: CASSRSGNEQYF.

The chain combines TRBV2 with TRBJ1-2; 7 bases map to TRBD1. The ends lost 6 bases at V and 4 bases at J; junction bases unmatched: 11. The CDR3 length is 15 residues. The germline V gene has CDR1 SNHLY and CDR2 FYNNEI. The CDR3 region is CASRMGGQNRYGYTF. The CDR3 coding sequence is TGTGCCAGCAGAATGGGGGGACAGAACCGCTATGGCTACACCTTC.

The chain couples TRBV5-1 to TRBJ1-1, with a tentative D call TRBD1 (6 bases). From germline, CDR1 is SGHRS and CDR2 YFSETQ. The CDR3 contains 14 residues. Trimming shortened V by 1 base and J by 0 bases, and 7 bases separated the two germline ends. CDR3 protein: CASSLSGVNTEAFF. The CDR3 bases are TGCGCCAGCAGCTTGTCAGGGGTGAACACTGAAGCTTTCTTT.

This sequence joins TRBV19 and TRBJ2-2; 9 bases agree with TRBD2. The CDR3 has 15 residues. Germline-derived CDR1 and CDR2 are LNHDA and SQIVND (reference sequence). J lost 6 bases, V lost 10 bases, and 12 bases had no gene match. As DNA, the CDR3 is TGTGCCACCCGTCAGCGGGGGGCCCCTCCCGGGGAGCTGTTTTTT. Its protein product is CATRQRGAPPGELFF. The whole variable domain, remainder taken from reference TRBV19 and TRBJ2-2, is DGGITQSPKYLFRKEGQNVTLSCEQNLNHDAMYWYRQDPGQGLRLIYYSQIVNDFQKGDIAEGYSVSREKKESFPLTVTSAQKNPTAFYLCATRQRGAPPGELFFGEGSRLTVL.

V is TRBV4-1 and J is TRBJ2-5; TRBD1 might be the D (6 bases). Germline loops: CDR1 MGHRA, CDR2 YSYEKL. The CDR3 length is 16 residues. Trimming pared 1 base from V and 4 bases from J, leaving 16 bases between. In nucleotides, the CDR3 is TGCGCCAGCAGCCAAGGCTGGGGGCGAGTCAGAGAGACCCAGTACTTC. Protein product: CASSQGWGRVRETQYF.

The rearrangement joins TRBV7-9 to TRBJ2-7; 7 nucleotides align to TRBD1. V lost 5 bases to trimming and J lost 6 bases; unmatched junction nucleotides: 7. In germline, CDR1 is SEHNR, CDR2 FQNEAQ (reference sequence). The CDR3 covers 13 residues. In nucleotides, the CDR3 is TGTGCCAGCAGCGTCGGGACAGTTGGCGAGCAGTACTTC. It encodes CASSVGTVGEQYF. The whole variable domain, remainder taken from reference TRBV7-9 and TRBJ2-7, is DTGVSQNPRHKITKRGQNVTFRCDPISEHNRLYWYRQTLGQGPEFLTYFQNEAQLEKSRLLSDRFSAERPKGSFSTLEIQRTEQGDSAMYLCASSVGTVGEQYFGPGTRLTVT.

The chain recombines TRBV19 with TRBJ2-5, with TRBD1 identical over 12 bases. This CDR3 is 17 amino acids long. Trimming at V came to 2 bases and at J to 1 base, leaving 5 bases not matched to a gene. Germline assignment: CDR1 LNHDA and CDR2 SQIVND (reference sequence). This chain's CDR3 is CASSIRGTGGLQETQYF. CDR3 DNA sequence: TGTGCCAGTAGTATAAGGGGGACAGGGGGCCTCCAAGAGACCCAGTACTTC.

The chain employs TRBV19 and TRBJ2-7; D is unclear. Germline assignment: CDR1 LNHDA and CDR2 SQIVND (reference sequence). Trimming removed 3 bases at V and 0 bases at J, with 9 bases between. CDR3 length equals 14 residues. The CDR3 DNA sequence: TGTGCCAGTAGTATCGGCGGCGGCTCCTACGAGCAGTACTTC. This sequence encodes CASSIGGGSYEQYF.

This rearrangement joins TRBV7-9 to TRBJ1-2, with TRBD1 identical over 7 bases. Germline V gene lookup returns CDR1 SEHNR and CDR2 FQNEAQ (reference sequence). There are 15 residues in the CDR3. Germline trimming cut 5 bases from V and 6 bases from J; bases unmatched to any gene: 12. The CDR3 protein is CASSRLGDREDGYTF. DNA for the CDR3: TGTGCCAGCAGCCGATTAGGCGACAGGGAGGATGGCTACACCTTC. Together with reference TRBV7-9 and TRBJ1-2, the CDR3 gives the full variable domain: DTGVSQNPRHKITKRGQNVTFRCDPISEHNRLYWYRQTLGQGPEFLTYFQNEAQLEKSRLLSDRFSAERPKGSFSTLEIQRTEQGDSAMYLCASSRLGDREDGYTFGSGTRLTVV.

The chain carries TRBV5-6 and TRBJ1-1; D is possibly TRBD1 (6 bases). Deletions cut 2 bases from V and 2 bases from J, with 13 bases between. The CDR3 is 15 residues long. Germline CDR1 reads SGHDT; CDR2 reads YYEEEE. CDR3 loop: CASSLVGGPNTEAFF. CDR3 DNA: TGTGCCAGCAGCTTAGTAGGGGGACCCAACACTGAAGCTTTCTTT.